One sample yielded the 20 T cell receptor beta chains listed below, sequenced in a study of spatial heterogeneity in lung cancer. Time point reported: sample taken at primary tumor resection. Researchers sequenced whole RNA taken from tumor, nontumor lung or frozen PBMC without sorting. TCRdb re-derived calls from the 5' RACE reads in MiXCR, one entry per CDR3 protein. The table has tens of thousands of distinct CDR3 sequences, roughly 5.6% seen once. Sequencing used PBMCs, obtained at surgery. All receptors come from a female donor with early-stage non-small cell lung cancer.

This clonotype qualifies as medium-sized. CDR3 in amino acids: CATDPGFQETQYF. DNA of the CDR3: TGTGCTACCGATCCGGGTTTCCAAGAGACCCAGTACTTC. The V and J genes are TRBV7-9 and TRBJ2-5, with D uncertain. This CDR3 has 13 amino acids. CDR1 is SEHNR and CDR2 is FQNEAQ in the germline V gene (reference sequence).

This clonotype occurred many times. The chain uses TRBV6-2 or TRBV6-3 and TRBJ2-1, with no clear D. Deletions cut 0 bases from V and 9 bases from J, with 6 bases between. The CDR3 runs to 12 residues. Looked up from germline, CDR1 is MNHEY and CDR2 is SVGEGT. The CDR3 sequence is CASSYSRTEQFF. The CDR3, as DNA: TGTGCCAGCAGTTACTCAAGGACTGAGCAGTTCTTC.

This clonotype occurred a few times. The rearrangement links TRBV5-4 to TRBJ2-1; 7 bases fit TRBD1. CDR3 size: 16 residues. V was pared by 0 bases and J by 4 bases, with 7 bases of the junction left unmatched. The germline gives CDR1 SGHNT, CDR2 YYREEE (reference sequence). The CDR3 bases are TGTGCCAGCAGCTTGGACTCGCGGACAGGTTACAATGAGCAGTTCTTC. This encodes CASSLDSRTGYNEQFF.

This clonotype was seen ten or more times. This chain connects TRBV5-6 to TRBJ2-3; D might be TRBD2 (5 bases). This CDR3 comprises 14 residues. CDR1 and CDR2 from the germline V gene are SGHDT and YYEEEE. V was shortened by 1 base and J by 2 bases, with 8 bases between the two germline ends. CDR3 nucleotide sequence: TGTGCCAGCAGCTTGAGAGGGTTCACAGATACGCAGTATTTT. It is translated as CASSLRGFTDTQYF.

The chain is built from TRBV10-3 and TRBJ1-6; no firm D call. CDR3 length equals 14 residues. In germline, CDR1 is ENHRY, CDR2 SYGVKD. The germline V and J ends were trimmed by 3 bases and 8 bases, with 11 bases remaining between them. The DNA of the CDR3 is TGTGCCATCAGTGACTTCACGAGGGATTCACCCCTCCACTTT. Residues: CAISDFTRDSPLHF.

There are many counts of this clonotype. The chain carries TRBV28 and TRBJ1-5, with 8 bases matching TRBD1. The CDR3 totals 18 residues. With 1 base clipped from V and 2 bases from J, the junction kept 10 bases outside the gene matches. Germline lookup yields CDR1 MDHEN and CDR2 SYDVKM. The CDR3 loop is CASSLYSAGGLGNQPQHF. The DNA of the CDR3 is TGTGCCAGCAGTTTATATTCCGCAGGGGGCTTAGGCAATCAGCCCCAGCATTTT.

Ten or more counts support this clonotype. The CDR3 reads CASSPDRGNYGYTF. Here the CDR3 DNA reads TGTGCCAGCAGCCCGGACAGGGGGAACTATGGCTACACCTTC. The chain combines TRBV5-6 with TRBJ1-2; TRBD1 agrees at 10 bases. The CDR3 has 14 amino acids. The V and J ends lost 4 bases and 2 bases, in that order; junction bases with no gene match: 2. CDR1 SGHDT and CDR2 YYEEEE come from the germline V gene.

This sequence joins TRBV12-3 or TRBV12-4 and TRBJ2-1; D may match TRBD1 or TRBD2 (5 bases each). Trimming left V 5 bases short and J 2 bases short, with 16 bases between. The CDR3 is made up of 16 amino acids. The CDR3 loop is CASSPGTVVPYNEQFF. The CDR3 nucleotides read TGTGCCAGCAGTCCCGGGACGGTCGTTCCCTACAATGAGCAGTTCTTC.

The rearrangement links TRBV6-2 or TRBV6-3 to TRBJ2-7, with D perhaps matching TRBD1 (5 bases). Germline assignment: CDR1 MNHEY and CDR2 SVGEGT. CDR3 size: 13 residues. Trimming removed 6 bases at V and 6 bases at J, with 15 bases between. The CDR3 DNA follows: TGTGCCAGCAGGAACAGGTTGCCCGCCGAGCAGTACTTC. Protein product: CASRNRLPAEQYF.

J is TRBJ1-6 and V is TRBV14; D call uncertain. Germline V lookup: CDR1 SGHDN, CDR2 FVKESK. V was pared by 4 bases and J by 9 bases, with 10 bases between. This CDR3 is built from 13 residues. The CDR3 spells CASSLPGPSPLHF. The CDR3 DNA is TGTGCCAGCAGCCTCCCGGGCCCTTCACCCCTCCACTTT.

This clonotype was seen at least ten times. The genes are TRBV5-1 and TRBJ2-3, with D tentatively TRBD1 or TRBD2 (5 bases each). V dropped 2 bases and J dropped 1 base, with 8 bases sitting between them. Per germline, CDR1 SGHRS and CDR2 YFSETQ. The CDR3 runs 14 residues. The CDR3 coding sequence is TGCGCCAGCAGCTTTGGGGGAGGCACAGATACGCAGTATTTT. This encodes CASSFGGGTDTQYF. Complete variable domain (other parts from reference TRBV5-1 and TRBJ2-3): KAGVTQTPRYLIKTRGQQVTLSCSPISGHRSVSWYQQTPGQGLQFLFEYFSETQRNKGNFPGRFSGRQFSNSRSEMNVSTLELGDSALYLCASSFGGGTDTQYFGPGTRLTVL.

This clonotype was seen repeatedly, ten times or more. CDR3 in amino acids: CASSYRVLESPLHF. CDR3 DNA: TGTGCCAGCAGCTACAGGGTTTTAGAGTCACCCCTCCACTTT. V is TRBV11-2 and J is TRBJ1-6, with D possibly TRBD1 on 6 matching bases. This CDR3 region has 14 residues. The V end lost 4 bases, the J end lost 10 bases, and 14 bases lay between the germline ends. Germline CDR1 is SGHAT and CDR2 is FQNNGV. The full variable domain, with the rest looked up from reference TRBV11-2 and TRBJ1-6, is EAGVAQSPRYKIIEKRQSVAFWCNPISGHATLYWYQQILGQGPKLLIQFQNNGVVDDSQLPKDRFSAERLKGVDSTLKIQPAKLEDSAVYLCASSYRVLESPLHFGNGTRLTVT.

This clonotype was observed many times. The chain couples TRBV5-4 to TRBJ1-5, with 9 bases fitting TRBD1. The CDR3 is made up of 15 amino acids. The junction had 2 bases not matched to a gene; V was cut back by 2 bases and J by 2 bases. CDR1 and CDR2 from the germline V gene are SGHNT and YYREEE (reference sequence). This CDR3 is CASSLQGAGNQPQHF. The CDR3 region has the DNA TGTGCCAGCAGCTTACAGGGGGCTGGCAATCAGCCCCAGCATTTT.

V usage is TRBV19 and J usage is TRBJ1-2; D is uncertain. The germline V and J ends were trimmed by 5 bases and 8 bases, with 12 bases remaining between them. Looked up from germline, CDR1 is LNHDA and CDR2 is SQIVND (reference sequence). The CDR3 has 12 amino acids. The CDR3 nucleotides are TGTGCCAGTAGTTTCCGACCCGAGGGCTACACCTTC. Its protein is CASSFRPEGYTF.

This clonotype showed up many times. The V gene is TRBV2, the J gene TRBJ1-2, with D uncertain. This CDR3 is built from 13 residues. The germline V and J ends were trimmed by 3 bases and 4 bases, with 9 bases remaining between them. CDR1 and CDR2 (germline): SNHLY, FYNNEI. CDR3 loop: CASSDSAGYGYTF. The CDR3 nucleotides read TGTGCCAGCAGTGATTCGGCAGGCTATGGCTACACCTTC.

This clonotype appeared many times. The rearrangement links TRBV24-1 to TRBJ1-6; tentatively, D is TRBD1 (6 bases). V dropped 7 bases and J dropped 10 bases, with 13 bases sitting between them. Per the germline V gene, CDR1 is KGHDR and CDR2 is SFDVKD. The CDR3 extends over 13 amino acids. As DNA, the CDR3 is TGTGCCACCAGCGCAGGACAGAACTCACCCCTCCACTTT. Encoded protein: CATSAGQNSPLHF.

This clonotype occurred many times. The chain employs TRBV6-5 and TRBJ2-1; TRBD2 might be the D (6 bases). Looked up from germline, CDR1 is MNHEY and CDR2 is SVGAGI. V lost 3 bases, J lost 2 bases, and 8 bases lay in between. The CDR3 totals 14 residues. CDR3 region: CASSYTGAYNEQFF. DNA for the CDR3: TGTGCCAGCAGTTATACGGGGGCCTACAATGAGCAGTTCTTC.

This clonotype occurred a few times. This chain connects TRBV2 to TRBJ1-5; D is unclear. The V gene lost 7 bases and the J gene lost 2 bases, with 12 bases spanning the gap. The CDR3 runs 14 residues. CDR1 is SNHLY and CDR2 is FYNNEI in the germline V gene. In nucleotides, the CDR3 is TGTGCCAGCACCACCGACGCTGGCAATCAGCCCCAGCATTTT. Protein: CASTTDAGNQPQHF. The variable domain in full, completed from reference TRBV2 and TRBJ1-5, reads EPEVTQTPSHQVTQMGQEVILRCVPISNHLYFYWYRQILGQKVEFLVSFYNNEISEKSEIFDDQFSVERPDGSNFTLKIRSTKLEDSAMYFCASTTDAGNQPQHFGDGTRLSIL.

The chain has TRBV5-5 and TRBJ2-2, with TRBD2 matching 9 bases. The CDR3 is made up of 15 amino acids. CDR1 and CDR2 (germline): SGHKS, YYEKEE (reference sequence). Germline trimming cut 6 bases from V and 1 base from J; bases unmatched to any gene: 4. CDR3: CASTLAGENTGELFF. CDR3 coding DNA: TGTGCCAGCACGTTAGCGGGGGAGAACACCGGGGAGCTGTTTTTT. Based on the CDR3 plus reference TRBV5-5 and TRBJ2-2, the full variable domain is DAGVTQSPTHLIKTRGQQVTLRCSPISGHKSVSWYQQVLGQGPQFIFQYYEKEERGRGNFPDRFSARQFPNYSSELNVNALLLGDSALYLCASTLAGENTGELFFGEGSRLTVL.

This clonotype was observed a handful of times. The chain joins TRBV6-2 or TRBV6-3 to TRBJ1-5; TRBD1 is a possible D gene (6 bases). The CDR3 has 19 amino acids. The germline gives CDR1 MNHEY, CDR2 SVGEGT. Trimming took 0 bases from V and 6 from J, leaving 24 bases between them. The CDR3 here is CASSYSIRGPEALGQPQHF. The CDR3 DNA reads TGTGCCAGCAGTTACTCTATCCGGGGGCCCGAGGCCCTGGGTCAGCCCCAGCATTTT.